These 31 T cell receptor beta chains were all obtained from the same sample, sequenced in a study of beta chain features in type 1 diabetes. Since all of the isolated RNA was reverse transcribed, expressed TCRB transcripts were what got sequenced. The data were produced by immunoSEQ multiplex PCR, yet TCRdb's version contains in-frame clones alone and is incomplete. Among about 390,000 clones, roughly a tenth were seen once, and the ten largest hold less than 0.65%. These receptors are not linked to any known antigen. Study-level results: Significant though moderate, a shortening of TCRB CDR3s appeared in all four CD4+ subsets of Type 1 diabetes patients.

Sequenced material: central memory CD4+ T cells from blood. The receptors shown here come from a young man with type 1 diabetes.

This clone has just a few counts. This may stem from a read error, because a much larger clone lies one nucleotide away. This chain joins TRBV7-3 and TRBJ1-1; 7 bases are a match to TRBD1. The CDR3 covers 14 residues. V shed 3 bases, J shed 1 base, and the junction held 2 bases outside the gene matches. CDR1 SGHTA and CDR2 FQGTGA come from the germline V gene. In nucleotides, the CDR3 is TGTGCCAGCAGCTTCGCAGGGGGGAACACTGAAGCTTTCTTT. Protein sequence: CASSFAGGNTEAFF.

V gene TRBV11-3 combines with J gene TRBJ2-3; 9 bases map to TRBD2. CDR3 length: 13 residues. Germline trimming cut 10 bases from V and 1 base from J; bases unmatched to any gene: 3. Germline V gene lookup returns CDR1 SGHNT and CDR2 YENEEA. CDR3 nucleotide sequence: TGTGCCACTAGGACTAGCGGCACAGATACGCAGTATTTT. Amino acids: CATRTSGTDTQYF.

This chain joins TRBV5-5 and TRBJ1-5; D call uncertain. Per germline, CDR1 SGHKS and CDR2 YYEKEE (reference sequence). The CDR3 loop spans 13 amino acids. With 3 bases removed from V and 7 bases from J, the gap between germline ends came to 11 bases. The CDR3 reads CASSWDTEQPQHF. The CDR3 nucleotides read TGTGCCAGCAGCTGGGATACTGAACAGCCCCAGCATTTT. The variable domain in full, completed from reference TRBV5-5 and TRBJ1-5, reads DAGVTQSPTHLIKTRGQQVTLRCSPISGHKSVSWYQQVLGQGPQFIFQYYEKEERGRGNFPDRFSARQFPNYSSELNVNALLLGDSALYLCASSWDTEQPQHFGDGTRLSIL.

This clone occurred a few times. The chain carries TRBV28 and TRBJ1-5, with D possibly matching TRBD1 (6 bases). Between the trimmed V and J ends, which lost 7 bases and 7 bases, there was a span of 17 bases. The CDR3 has 14 amino acids. CDR1 is MDHEN and CDR2 is SYDVKM in the germline V gene. CDR3 sequence (DNA): TGTGCCAGCATAGGGGGATCCCTCCACCAGCCCCAGCATTTT. This sequence encodes CASIGGSLHQPQHF.

This clone turned up a few times. CDR3 DNA sequence: TGCGCCAGCAGCTCCCAGGGGGCAGGAGCTTTCTTT. This codes for CASSSQGAGAFF. The J gene is TRBJ1-1, the V gene TRBV5-1; TRBD1 aligns across 8 bases. The ends lost 3 bases at V and 10 bases at J; junction bases unmatched: 5. The CDR3 spans 12 residues. CDR1 and CDR2 (germline): SGHRS, YFSETQ.

In this sample, this clone turned up a few times. This chain connects TRBV7-2 to TRBJ1-1, with D hard to call. CDR1 is SGHTA, CDR2 FQGNSA, per germline. This CDR3 contains 14 residues. The V end was cut by 5 bases, the J end by 5 bases, with 15 bases between. The CDR3 reads CASSPDPGRTEAFF. CDR3 coding DNA: TGTGCCAGCAGCCCGGACCCTGGGAGGACTGAAGCTTTCTTT.

The chain links TRBV28 to TRBJ1-1; TRBD1 matches 7 bases. Germline values: CDR1 MDHEN, CDR2 SYDVKM. The CDR3 contains 16 residues. V lost 7 bases, J lost 0 bases, and 11 bases stayed unmatched. The CDR3 sequence: CASTLHSGTVNTEAFF. Written as DNA, the CDR3 is TGTGCCAGCACCTTACATTCCGGGACAGTGAACACTGAAGCTTTCTTT.

The V call is TRBV30, the J call TRBJ1-2; the match to TRBD1 covers 9 bases. This CDR3 is built from 14 residues. V trimming: 0 bases; J trimming: 2 bases; junction bases outside the gene matches: 1. Germline-derived CDR1 and CDR2 are GTSNPN and SVGIG (reference sequence). Here the CDR3 DNA reads TGTGCCTGGAGTGTCGGGACAGGGAACTATGGCTACACCTTC. Encoded protein: CAWSVGTGNYGYTF.

This clone was seen a handful of times. The chain combines TRBV30 with TRBJ1-5; 7 positions match TRBD1. With 2 bases clipped from V and 4 bases from J, the junction kept 5 bases outside the gene matches. Per the germline V gene, CDR1 is GTSNPN and CDR2 is SVGIG (reference sequence). The CDR3 totals 14 residues. The DNA of the CDR3 is TGTGCCTGGAGTTGGAGACAGGGAAATCAGCCCCAGCATTTT. It encodes CAWSWRQGNQPQHF.

This clone was found a few times. The chain links TRBV5-1 to TRBJ2-3; TRBD2 aligns across 10 bases. The V and J ends lost 3 bases and 2 bases, in that order; junction bases with no gene match: 3. Germline V gene lookup returns CDR1 SGHRS and CDR2 YFSETQ. The CDR3 runs to 15 residues. This chain's CDR3 is CASSSGTSVTDTQYF. The CDR3, as DNA: TGCGCCAGCAGCTCAGGGACTAGCGTCACAGATACGCAGTATTTT.

J is TRBJ2-7 and V is TRBV5-4; weak D call: TRBD1 (5 bases). The germline CDR1 and CDR2 sequences are SGHNT and YYREEE (reference sequence). The CDR3 extends over 12 amino acids. Trimming took off 2 bases at V and 8 bases at J, with 11 bases between the two ends. The DNA for the CDR3 is TGTGCCAGCAGCTTCCAGGGAATCCAGCAGTACTTC. Its protein product is CASSFQGIQQYF.

The chain has TRBV4-2 and TRBJ2-5; 9 positions agree with TRBD1. The CDR3 sequence is 14 residues long. Germline V gives CDR1 LGHNA, CDR2 YNFKEQ. V was pared by 8 bases and J by 3 bases, with 7 bases of the junction left unmatched. The CDR3 loop is CASGTGQGEETQYF. CDR3 DNA: TGTGCCAGCGGGACAGGGCAGGGGGAAGAGACCCAGTACTTC.

This clone was detected a few times. This rearrangement joins TRBV7-3 to TRBJ2-3; no clear D gene. V was pared by 6 bases and J by 4 bases, with 8 bases between. The germline CDR1 and CDR2 sequences are SGHTA and FQGTGA. CDR3 size: 12 residues. CDR3 in amino acids: CASRAGADTQYF. The CDR3 DNA follows: TGTGCCAGCAGGGCCGGAGCAGATACGCAGTATTTT.

A few counts support this clone. This sequence joins TRBV28 and TRBJ2-7; 7 nucleotides align to TRBD2. V was clipped by 7 bases and J by 3 bases; unmatched bases: 12. The germline gives CDR1 MDHEN, CDR2 SYDVKM. There are 15 residues in the CDR3. Written as DNA, the CDR3 is TGTGCCAGCACCCTCGCGGGGGTGGCGGTCTACGAGCAGTACTTC. Protein: CASTLAGVAVYEQYF. The variable domain in full, completed from reference TRBV28 and TRBJ2-7, reads DVKVTQSSRYLVKRTGEKVFLECVQDMDHENMFWYRQDPGLGLRLIYFSYDVKMKEKGDIPEGYSVSREKKERFSLILESASTNQTSMYLCASTLAGVAVYEQYFGPGTRLTVT.

V is TRBV11-2 and J is TRBJ2-7; D may be TRBD1 or TRBD2 (5 bases each). Trimming took off 1 base at V and 5 bases at J, with 27 bases between the two ends. In germline, CDR1 is SGHAT, CDR2 FQNNGV. CDR3 length: 19 amino acids. CDR3 protein: CASSLGRTQGTGRRNEQYF. In DNA form, the CDR3 reads TGTGCCAGCAGCTTAGGGAGGACCCAGGGTACGGGGCGGAGGAACGAGCAGTACTTC.

There are many counts of this clone. This rearrangement joins TRBV14 to TRBJ1-2; D unresolved. The CDR3 contains 14 residues. Trimming stripped 1 base from V and 6 bases from J, with 12 bases between. The germline gives CDR1 SGHDN, CDR2 FVKESK. The DNA of the CDR3 is TGTGCCAGCAGCCAAGTTAGGGTCACCGATGGCTACACCTTC. It specifies CASSQVRVTDGYTF. Variable domain in full (rest from reference TRBV14 and TRBJ1-2): EAGVTQFPSHSVIEKGQTVTLRCDPISGHDNLYWYRRVMGKEIKFLLHFVKESKQDESGMPNNRFLAERTGGTYSTLKVQPAELEDSGVYFCASSQVRVTDGYTFGSGTRLTVV.

Only a few counts were recorded for this clone. The chain couples TRBV7-2 to TRBJ1-5, with D possibly being TRBD1 (6 bases). The V and J ends lost 2 bases and 6 bases respectively, with 11 bases between them. The CDR3 runs to 14 residues. The germline V gene has CDR1 SGHTA and CDR2 FQGNSA. In DNA form, the CDR3 reads TGTGCCAGCAGCTTAAGACAGGAGGGTCAGCCCCAGCATTTT. Translating it yields CASSLRQEGQPQHF.

This clone was picked up a small number of times. This chain joins TRBV6-1 and TRBJ1-5, with a weak D call TRBD1 (6 bases). CDR3 length: 15 residues. With 7 bases removed from V and 7 bases from J, the gap between germline ends came to 20 bases. Germline V gene sequence: CDR1 MNHNS, CDR2 SASEGT. The DNA for the CDR3 is TGTGCCAGCAACCAATACGTACAGGGAGGCCAGCCCCAGCATTTT. Translating it yields CASNQYVQGGQPQHF.

There are a few counts of this clone. The V gene is TRBV25-1, the J gene TRBJ1-1, with TRBD1 matching 8 bases. J lost 3 bases, V lost 5 bases, and 11 bases had no gene match. The CDR3 length is 16 residues. Germline lookup yields CDR1 MGHDK and CDR2 SYGVNS. CDR3 coding DNA: TGTGCCAGCAGTTCAAGCACAGGGGGAGGGGACACTGAAGCTTTCTTT. This sequence encodes CASSSSTGGGDTEAFF.

The chain uses TRBV2 and TRBJ2-6; D gene ambiguous. The CDR3 consists of 10 residues. In germline, CDR1 is SNHLY, CDR2 FYNNEI. Trimming cost V 8 bases and J 4 bases, with 0 bases left between them. CDR3 amino acids: CASGANVLTF. The CDR3 DNA is TGTGCCAGCGGGGCCAACGTCCTGACTTTC.

V usage is TRBV10-3 and J usage is TRBJ2-3; perhaps D is TRBD1 or TRBD2 (5 bases each). From germline, CDR1 is ENHRY and CDR2 SYGVKD. Deletions cut 5 bases from V and 1 base from J, with 10 bases between. The CDR3 has 14 residues. The CDR3 loop is CAISWDGGTDTQYF. The CDR3, as DNA: TGTGCCATCAGTTGGGACGGGGGCACAGATACGCAGTATTTT.

The V and J genes are TRBV7-9 and TRBJ2-1; 8 bases agree with TRBD1. Germline V gene data show CDR1 as SEHNR and CDR2 as FQNEAQ (reference sequence). Trimming removed 4 bases from V and 9 bases from J; junction bases left unmatched: 14. The CDR3 contains 16 residues. In DNA form, the CDR3 reads TGTGCCAGCAGCTCCATAGGACAGGGTGCTGTTAGTGAGCAGTTCTTC. Amino acid sequence: CASSSIGQGAVSEQFF.

This clone came up many times. This chain joins TRBV7-9 and TRBJ2-3; 9 nucleotides agree with TRBD2. J lost 1 base, V lost 2 bases, and 7 bases had no gene match. Per germline, CDR1 SEHNR and CDR2 FQNEAQ (reference sequence). There are 17 residues in the CDR3. The CDR3 reads CASSLRIAGGRTDTQYF. The CDR3, as DNA: TGTGCCAGCAGCTTAAGGATCGCGGGAGGGCGCACAGATACGCAGTATTTT.

This clone was counted between two and nine times. The genes are TRBV7-3 and TRBJ2-7, with D possibly matching TRBD1 (7 bases). CDR3 length equals 13 residues. Germline assignment: CDR1 SGHTA and CDR2 FQGTGA. Between the trimmed V and J ends, which lost 2 bases and 5 bases, there was a span of 10 bases. The CDR3: CASSLDREDEQYF. DNA of the CDR3: TGTGCCAGCAGCTTAGACAGGGAGGACGAGCAGTACTTC.

V and J are TRBV6-6 and TRBJ2-1, with D uncertain. The CDR3 runs 13 residues. In germline, CDR1 is MNHNY, CDR2 SVGAGI (reference sequence). The V end was cut by 7 bases, the J end by 6 bases, with 13 bases between. The DNA for the CDR3 is TGTGCCAGCATCGGCGGATTAAGCAATGAGCAGTTCTTC. Translated: CASIGGLSNEQFF.

The sample holds a few counts of this clone. This rearrangement joins TRBV27 to TRBJ2-3; D remains ambiguous. The CDR3 spans 13 residues. Trimming left V 5 bases short and J 6 bases short, with 12 bases between. Looked up from germline, CDR1 is MNHEY and CDR2 is SMNVEV (reference sequence). CDR3 DNA sequence: TGTGCCAGCAGTATCTATCCCCCGGATACGCAGTATTTT. Encoded protein: CASSIYPPDTQYF.

V usage is TRBV30 and J usage is TRBJ2-7; TRBD1 matches 8 bases. The germline V gene has CDR1 GTSNPN and CDR2 SVGIG (reference sequence). The CDR3 has 13 residues. The ends lost 4 bases at V and 6 bases at J; junction bases unmatched: 8. The CDR3 reads CAWTAGQVREQYF. The CDR3 nucleotides are TGTGCCTGGACCGCGGGACAGGTACGCGAGCAGTACTTC.

This clone was counted between two and nine times. The same CDR3 also results from other DNA sequences found in this sample. The chain carries TRBV30 and TRBJ1-5; no firm D call. This CDR3 has 13 amino acids. V dropped 2 bases and J dropped 1 base, with 6 bases sitting between them. Germline CDR1 GTSNPN, CDR2 SVGIG (reference sequence). The CDR3 loop reads CAWSYGSNQPQHF. Written as DNA, the CDR3 is TGTGCCTGGAGTTATGGAAGCAATCAGCCCCAGCATTTT.

The V call is TRBV18, the J call TRBJ2-2, with D perhaps matching TRBD1 (5 bases). CDR3 length: 15 residues. The germline V and J ends were trimmed by 2 bases and 4 bases, with 11 bases remaining between them. Germline V gene data show CDR1 as KGHSH and CDR2 as LQKENI. The CDR3 sequence is CASSPATQGTGELFF. In DNA form, the CDR3 reads TGTGCCAGCTCACCAGCGACCCAGGGCACCGGGGAGCTGTTTTTT.

The genes are TRBV19 and TRBJ2-7; a weak D match, TRBD1 (6 bases). V dropped 5 bases and J dropped 0 bases, with 11 bases sitting between them. Germline V CDR1 and CDR2: LNHDA, SQIVND (reference sequence). CDR3 size: 14 residues. The CDR3 here is CASSAQTGSYEQYF. As DNA, the CDR3 is TGTGCCAGTAGTGCCCAGACAGGCTCCTACGAGCAGTACTTC.

V gene TRBV11-2 combines with J gene TRBJ2-5; TRBD2 agrees at 10 bases. Germline assignment: CDR1 SGHAT and CDR2 FQNNGV. The CDR3 runs 18 residues. The trim removed 1 base at V and 5 bases at J, leaving 13 bases unmatched. The CDR3 is CASSLGPSGSEGYETQYF. The CDR3, as DNA: TGTGCCAGCAGCTTAGGACCTAGCGGGAGTGAAGGTTACGAGACCCAGTACTTC. Filled out from reference TRBV11-2 and TRBJ2-5, the complete variable domain reads EAGVAQSPRYKIIEKRQSVAFWCNPISGHATLYWYQQILGQGPKLLIQFQNNGVVDDSQLPKDRFSAERLKGVDSTLKIQPAKLEDSAVYLCASSLGPSGSEGYETQYFGPGTRLLVL.